The 20 T cell receptor beta chains reported below all come from one sample, sequenced in a study of metastatic and nonmetastatic thyroid tumors. TCRdb used MiXCR to call clones anew from the PCR reads. The repertoire has approximately 21,000 clones, about 25% of them found once; the top ten carry 15% to 25%. None of the patients had undergone any treatment ahead of thyroid surgery. Material for sequencing was blood. The receptors stem from a female donor with papillary thyroid cancer or a benign thyroid nodule (not recorded which). Some clones in this sample may be carry-over from other donors' samples.

The chain employs TRBV3-1 and TRBJ2-2; possible D gene TRBD1, 7 bases. CDR3 length equals 16 residues. CDR1 is LGHDT, CDR2 YNNKEL, per germline (reference sequence). V lost 0 bases and J 5 bases, leaving 13 bases between the germline ends. The CDR3 region has the DNA TGTGCCAGCAGCCAAGAGGCAGGGGGGCTGACCGGGGAGCTGTTTTTT. This sequence encodes CASSQEAGGLTGELFF. The full variable domain, rest sourced from reference TRBV3-1 and TRBJ2-2, is DTAVSQTPKYLVTQMGNDKSIKCEQNLGHDTMYWYKQDSKKFLKIMFSYNNKELIINETVPNRFSPKSPDKAHLNLHINSLELGDSAVYFCASSQEAGGLTGELFFGEGSRLTVL.

This clone has at least ten counts. The CDR3 is CASSQWTGSSYEQYF. The CDR3 DNA reads TGCGCCAGCAGCCAATGGACAGGGAGCTCCTACGAGCAGTACTTC. This chain links TRBV4-3 with TRBJ2-7; 8 nucleotides align to TRBD1. J lost 0 bases, V lost 2 bases, and 3 bases had no gene match. Germline CDR1 LGHNA, CDR2 YSLEER. The CDR3 has 15 amino acids.

This clone was counted at least ten times. The chain recombines TRBV11-2 with TRBJ2-1, with TRBD2 matching 11 bases. Germline loops: CDR1 SGHAT, CDR2 FQNNGV. J lost 8 bases, V lost 2 bases, and 5 bases had no gene match. This CDR3 is 15 amino acids long. The CDR3 loop is CASSLNSGGGYEQFF. CDR3 sequence (DNA): TGTGCCAGCAGCTTAAATAGCGGGGGGGGCTATGAGCAGTTCTTC. Filled out from reference TRBV11-2 and TRBJ2-1, the complete variable domain reads EAGVAQSPRYKIIEKRQSVAFWCNPISGHATLYWYQQILGQGPKLLIQFQNNGVVDDSQLPKDRFSAERLKGVDSTLKIQPAKLEDSAVYLCASSLNSGGGYEQFFGPGTRLTVL.

This clone was detected ten times or more. The rearrangement uses TRBV29-1 and TRBJ1-2; TRBD1 is a possible D gene (5 bases). CDR1 and CDR2 from the germline V gene are SQVTM and ANQGSEA. The CDR3 contains 12 residues. Trimming took 6 bases from V and 0 from J, leaving 8 bases between them. CDR3 protein: CSVGRANYGYTF. CDR3 sequence (DNA): TGCAGCGTGGGACGAGCTAACTATGGCTACACCTTC.

With regard to this clone: Mismatch with germline at one junction end may stem from a read error. The V call is TRBV11-2, the J call TRBJ1-1; D call uncertain. The CDR3 consists of 13 residues. The germline CDR1 and CDR2 sequences are SGHAT and FQNNGV. This chain's CDR3 is CASSSQANTEASF. The CDR3 DNA is TGTGCCAGCAGCTCTCAGGCGAACACTGAAGCTTCCTTT.

This clone came up many times. The rearrangement uses TRBV7-2 and TRBJ2-5; 8 positions agree with TRBD2. CDR3 size: 15 residues. Germline CDR1 reads SGHTA; CDR2 reads FQGNSA. V lost 5 bases to trimming and J lost 7 bases; unmatched junction nucleotides: 12. The CDR3: CASSPTLGGAGTQYF. CDR3 coding DNA: TGTGCCAGCAGCCCAACCCTCGGGGGGGCAGGGACCCAGTACTTC.

With respect to this clone: The CDR3 does not end in the conserved phenylalanine or tryptophan, so this is likely a read error. For the CDR3, the DNA is TGTGCCACCAGTGATGTGCCGAGGGCTAGCGGCGGGTTCAATGAGCAGTTCTAC. This translates into CATSDVPRASGGFNEQFY. This rearrangement joins TRBV24-1 to TRBJ2-1, with 7 nucleotides matching TRBD2. This CDR3 region has 18 residues. Germline trimming cut 3 bases from V and 6 bases from J; bases unmatched to any gene: 16. From germline, CDR1 is KGHDR and CDR2 SFDVKD.

This clone was seen a few times. The chain links TRBV27 to TRBJ2-2; D call uncertain. CDR1 is MNHEY and CDR2 is SMNVEV in the germline V gene (reference sequence). The ends were cut back, 1 base at V and 2 bases at J, with 11 bases in the middle. This CDR3 has 16 amino acids. The CDR3 DNA reads as TGTGCCAGCAGTTTATTCCCGGGTGGAAACACCGGGGAGCTGTTTTTT. This gives the protein CASSLFPGGNTGELFF.

The gene calls are TRBV15 and TRBJ2-7; D is undetermined. From germline, CDR1 is LNHNV and CDR2 YYDKDF (reference sequence). The CDR3 covers 14 residues. V lost 4 bases and J 3 bases, leaving 13 bases between the germline ends. CDR3 DNA: TGTGCCACCAGCACGGCCGAAGGTTACTACGAGCAGTACTTC. Amino acids: CATSTAEGYYEQYF.

This chain uses TRBV6-2 or TRBV6-3 with TRBJ2-2; 14 bases align to TRBD2. The length of the CDR3 is 21 residues. With 0 bases clipped from V and 7 bases from J, the junction kept 16 bases outside the gene matches. Germline V lookup: CDR1 MNHEY, CDR2 SVGEGT. The CDR3 DNA sequence: TGTGCCAGCAGTTACTCGAAACCAGGACTAGCGGGAGGAATGCTTGGCGGGGAGCTGTTTTTT. Translation gives CASSYSKPGLAGGMLGGELFF.

This clone was seen many times. The chain is built from TRBV6-4 and TRBJ2-2; 16 bases are a match to TRBD2. Germline CDR1 and CDR2: MRHNA and SNTAGT. Trimming removed 7 bases from V and 3 bases from J; junction bases left unmatched: 11. This CDR3 has 19 residues. CDR3 coding DNA: TGTGCCAGCACCGACCCAGGGACTAGCGGGGGGGCTTACACCGGGGAGCTGTTTTTT. Encoded protein: CASTDPGTSGGAYTGELFF.

A word on this clone: Other nucleotide sequences from this sample produce the same CDR3. V usage is TRBV5-1 and J usage is TRBJ1-3; D unresolved. CDR1 is SGHRS, CDR2 YFSETQ, per germline. The CDR3 loop spans 16 amino acids. Trimming took 0 bases from V and 4 from J, leaving 14 bases between them. DNA for the CDR3: TGCGCCAGCAGCTTGGGCGGTCCTGGTACAGGAAACACCATATATTTT. It encodes CASSLGGPGTGNTIYF.

The chain has TRBV28 and TRBJ2-6; TRBD1 agrees at 8 bases. V was pared by 10 bases and J by 2 bases, with 19 bases of the junction left unmatched. Germline values: CDR1 MDHEN, CDR2 SYDVKM. The CDR3 consists of 19 residues. CDR3 in amino acids: CATNPFAGQVPAGANVLTF. The CDR3 DNA is TGTGCCACCAACCCATTTGCGGGACAGGTACCCGCTGGGGCCAACGTCCTGACTTTC. Combining the CDR3 with reference TRBV28 and TRBJ2-6 gives the whole variable domain DVKVTQSSRYLVKRTGEKVFLECVQDMDHENMFWYRQDPGLGLRLIYFSYDVKMKEKGDIPEGYSVSREKKERFSLILESASTNQTSMYLCATNPFAGQVPAGANVLTFGAGSRLTVL.

This clone came up many times. The gene calls are TRBV16 and TRBJ1-1; D not resolved. Trimming took 2 bases from V and 1 from J, leaving 8 bases between them. Germline values: CDR1 KGHSY, CDR2 FQNENV. This CDR3 region has 14 residues. CDR3 DNA sequence: TGTGCCAGCAGCCAAGGCGGGTCGAACACTGAAGCTTTCTTT. Amino acids: CASSQGGSNTEAFF.

Many counts were recorded for this clone. The chain couples TRBV6-4 to TRBJ2-3; 9 bases match TRBD2. Germline lookup yields CDR1 MRHNA and CDR2 SNTAGT. The CDR3 runs 14 residues. V dropped 6 bases and J dropped 0; count of bases not matched to a gene: 1. CDR3 residues: CASSLAGSTDTQYF. For the CDR3, the DNA is TGTGCCAGCAGCCTAGCGGGGAGCACAGATACGCAGTATTTT.

This clone was counted many times. The chain combines TRBV15 with TRBJ2-1, with TRBD2 matching 7 bases. CDR1 and CDR2 (germline): LNHNV, YYDKDF (reference sequence). The CDR3 is made up of 13 amino acids. The V segment lost 7 bases and the J segment 3 bases; nucleotides outside the gene matches: 3. This CDR3 reads CATTRTSYNEQFF. The CDR3 DNA sequence: TGTGCCACCACCCGGACTAGCTACAATGAGCAGTTCTTC.

Ten or more counts support this clone. The chain joins TRBV19 to TRBJ1-5, with D possibly being TRBD1 (5 bases). With 6 bases removed from V and 6 bases from J, the gap between germline ends came to 12 bases. The length of the CDR3 is 13 residues. Per the germline V gene, CDR1 is LNHDA and CDR2 is SQIVND (reference sequence). CDR3 in DNA: TGTGCCAGTAGCCAAGGGACGGTTCAGCCCCAGCATTTT. Residues: CASSQGTVQPQHF.

This clone was found many times. CDR3 sequence reads: CASSIGPAGEQYF. The CDR3 DNA reads TGTGCCAGTAGTATAGGACCTGCGGGCGAGCAGTACTTC. This chain uses TRBV19 with TRBJ2-7, with TRBD2 as a possible D gene (5 bases). The CDR3 length is 13 residues. V was shortened by 1 base and J by 6 bases, with 10 bases between the two germline ends. Germline V gene sequence: CDR1 LNHDA, CDR2 SQIVND (reference sequence).

There are many counts of this clone. The rearrangement joins TRBV3-1 to TRBJ2-7; no definite D call. Germline values: CDR1 LGHDT, CDR2 YNNKEL (reference sequence). V was cut by 1 base and J by 0 bases, with 10 bases left in between. The CDR3 spans 15 residues. CDR3 sequence: CASSQGSTTSYEQYF. In DNA form, the CDR3 reads TGTGCCAGCAGCCAAGGTTCCACTACCTCCTACGAGCAGTACTTC.

The chain combines TRBV24-1 with TRBJ2-7; no clear D gene. This CDR3 has 14 amino acids. Trimming took 5 bases from V and 6 from J, leaving 16 bases between them. The germline CDR1 and CDR2 sequences are KGHDR and SFDVKD. This CDR3 is CATSGVGPGAEQYF. Here the CDR3 DNA reads TGTGCCACCAGTGGGGTAGGCCCCGGCGCCGAGCAGTACTTC.